The 9 T cell receptor beta chains given below trace back to one sample, sequenced in a study of beta chain features in type 1 diabetes. Reverse transcription of all isolated RNA meant that expressed TCRB transcripts were sequenced. Using immunoSEQ multiplex PCR, the repertoire was profiled, and TCRdb retains in-frame clones only, with some absent. The profile shows 350,000 to 400,000 clones, more than 12% of them singletons. What was sequenced was naive CD4+ T cells from blood. The receptors originated from a young woman in good health.

The gene calls are TRBV27 and TRBJ2-5; 15 bases fit TRBD2. In germline, CDR1 is MNHEY, CDR2 SMNVEV (reference sequence). The V segment lost 4 bases and the J segment 5 bases; nucleotides outside the gene matches: 11. The CDR3 runs 18 residues. CDR3 sequence (DNA): TGTGCCAGCAGTTCGGGACTAGCGGGAGGACCCCGCGTGGAGACCCAGTACTTC. This sequence encodes CASSSGLAGGPRVETQYF.

A few counts support this clone. This chain connects TRBV5-6 to TRBJ1-1; TRBD1 matches 9 bases. The length of the CDR3 is 16 residues. V was pared by 4 bases and J by 5 bases, with 12 bases of the junction left unmatched. Germline CDR1 reads SGHDT; CDR2 reads YYEEEE. CDR3 sequence reads: CASSRGQGTAQTEAFF. DNA for the CDR3: TGTGCCAGCAGCCGAGGACAGGGGACAGCACAAACTGAAGCTTTCTTT.

In this sample, this clone turned up a few times. V and J are TRBV7-2 and TRBJ2-5; the match to TRBD2 covers 13 bases. Germline loops: CDR1 SGHTA, CDR2 FQGNSA. The ends lost 4 bases at V and 5 bases at J; junction bases unmatched: 4. CDR3 length: 15 amino acids. In DNA form, the CDR3 reads TGTGCCAGCAGCTGGACTAGCGGGAGCGGGGAGACCCAGTACTTC. Its translation: CASSWTSGSGETQYF.

The chain couples TRBV23-1 to TRBJ1-1, with D perhaps matching TRBD1 (5 bases). TRBV23-1 is annotated as an ORF whose role is uncertain. The CDR3 contains 12 residues. Trimming took 7 bases from V and 2 from J, leaving 8 bases between them. CDR3 DNA sequence: TGCGCCAGCAAAGGGGTCAACACTGAAGCTTTCTTT. Translated: CASKGVNTEAFF.

This clone has a handful of counts. J is TRBJ2-4 and V is TRBV6-1, with D perhaps TRBD1 (5 bases). Per the germline V gene, CDR1 is MNHNS and CDR2 is SASEGT. The CDR3 has 19 residues. Trimming cost V 1 base and J 1 base, with 20 bases left between them. The CDR3 region is CASSEVGGEKGWAKNIQYF. The CDR3 region has the DNA TGTGCCAGCAGTGAAGTAGGCGGTGAGAAGGGGTGGGCCAAAAACATTCAGTACTTC.

This chain links TRBV29-1 with TRBJ2-7, with D perhaps TRBD2 (6 bases). Germline loops: CDR1 SQVTM, CDR2 ANQGSEA. The CDR3 covers 15 residues. Trimming pared 5 bases from V and 2 bases from J, leaving 19 bases between. DNA for the CDR3: TGCAGCGTTACGGCTGTTGCAGGAGGGACCTACGAGCAGTACTTC. Translated, it gives CSVTAVAGGTYEQYF.

The chain links TRBV29-1 to TRBJ2-2, with TRBD1 matching over 7 bases. The germline V gene has CDR1 SQVTM and CDR2 ANQGSEA. The ends lost 5 bases at V and 1 base at J; junction bases unmatched: 10. The length of the CDR3 is 16 residues. The CDR3 region has the DNA TGCAGCGTTTCTCAAATACGGACAGGGAACACCGGGGAGCTGTTTTTT. This encodes CSVSQIRTGNTGELFF.

This clone showed up just a few times. V usage is TRBV10-3 and J usage is TRBJ2-5; a weak D match, TRBD2 (6 bases). The germline gives CDR1 ENHRY, CDR2 SYGVKD. The CDR3 is 16 residues long. Trimming took 3 bases from V and 1 from J, leaving 15 bases between them. Here the CDR3 DNA reads TGTGCCATCAGTGATGGTAGCGGACTGTTCCAAGAGACCCAGTACTTC. Its protein product is CAISDGSGLFQETQYF.

This clone occurred a few times. The CDR3 protein is CASSDGLAVAKNIQYF. Written as DNA, the CDR3 is TGCGCCAGCAGCGACGGACTAGCGGTAGCCAAAAACATTCAGTACTTC. V usage is TRBV4-1 and J usage is TRBJ2-4; 10 nucleotides agree with TRBD2. The CDR3 has 16 residues. V dropped 5 bases and J dropped 0; count of bases not matched to a gene: 4. Germline V CDR1 and CDR2: MGHRA, YSYEKL.